This T cell receptor (beta chain) was sequenced during a study of regulatory T cells in long-lasting Graves disease. General study points: For persistent Graves' patients, TCR diversity was lower than for newly diagnosed ones. A limited number of samples was an acknowledged limitation.

Building of the TCR beta libraries involved iRepertoire HTBI primers and Arm-PCR of CDR3 regions. TCRdb redid the calling of the multiplex PCR reads with MiXCR, one entry per CDR3 protein. This table holds roughly 440,000 distinct CDR3 sequences, about 16% found once. This clonotype was observed at least ten times. Its antigen is currently unknown. Stated time point: newly diagnosed GD, antithyroid drugs for less than 3 months. PBMC RNA was the source of the TCR library. This same sample was also taken into another study, of T cells in Graves' hyperthyroidism and ophthalmopathy. That study adds: The majority of expanded thyroid clonotypes above 0.001 also appeared in blood.

The origin of this receptor is a woman aged 18-35 years with Graves disease. The source material was peripheral blood mononuclear cells (PBMCs), sampled at new diagnosis, from a patient treated with antithyroid drugs.

The CDR3 region is CASSLLGAVYEQYF. The CDR3 DNA reads TGTGCCAGCAGTTTATTGGGAGCCGTCTACGAGCAGTACTTC. The chain couples TRBV28 to TRBJ2-7, with D possibly being TRBD2 (5 bases). The germline gives CDR1 MDHEN, CDR2 SYDVKM. The CDR3 extends over 14 amino acids. Between the trimmed V and J ends, which lost 1 base and 3 bases, there was a span of 10 bases.